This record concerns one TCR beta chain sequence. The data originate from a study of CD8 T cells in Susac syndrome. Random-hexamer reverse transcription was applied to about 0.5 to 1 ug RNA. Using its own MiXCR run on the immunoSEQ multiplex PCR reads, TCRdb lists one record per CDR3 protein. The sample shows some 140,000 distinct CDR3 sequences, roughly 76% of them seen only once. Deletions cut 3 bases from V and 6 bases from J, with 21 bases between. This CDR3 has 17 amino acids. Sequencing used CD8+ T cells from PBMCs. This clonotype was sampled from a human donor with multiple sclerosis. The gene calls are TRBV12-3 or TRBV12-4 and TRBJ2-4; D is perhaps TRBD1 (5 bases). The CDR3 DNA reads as TGTGCCAGCAGTTTCGGTCAGGGCCAAGGAACGATAAACATTCAGTACTTC. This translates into CASSFGQGQGTINIQYF.